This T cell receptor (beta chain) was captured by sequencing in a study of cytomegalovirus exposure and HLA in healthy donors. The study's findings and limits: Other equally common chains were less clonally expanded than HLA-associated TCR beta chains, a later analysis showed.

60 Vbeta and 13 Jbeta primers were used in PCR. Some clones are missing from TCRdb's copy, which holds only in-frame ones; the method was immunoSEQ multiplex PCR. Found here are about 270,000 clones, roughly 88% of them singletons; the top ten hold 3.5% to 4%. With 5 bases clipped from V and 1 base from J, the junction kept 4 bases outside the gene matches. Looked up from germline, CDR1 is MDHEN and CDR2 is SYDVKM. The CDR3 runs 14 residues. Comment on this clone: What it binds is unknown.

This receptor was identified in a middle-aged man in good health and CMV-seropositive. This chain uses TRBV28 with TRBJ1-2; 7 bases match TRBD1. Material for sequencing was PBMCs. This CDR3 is CASSPYRGNYGYTF. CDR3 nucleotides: TGTGCCAGCAGTCCATACAGGGGTAACTATGGCTACACCTTC.